Below are 25 T cell receptor beta chains sequenced from a single sample in a study of lymphopenia after photon versus proton radiotherapy. Repertoires were generated with immunoSEQ multiplex PCR, while TCRdb's copy carries only in-frame clones and drops some. Of 25,000 to 35,000 clones in the sample, around 90% are singletons; the top ten hold roughly 6.2%. The sequenced sample was peripheral blood, obtained from a patient treated with photon-based radiotherapy. Receptors were obtained from a woman aged 45-59 years with pancreatic cancer.

This rearrangement joins TRBV29-1 to TRBJ2-4; TRBD1 aligns across 9 bases. CDR1 SQVTM and CDR2 ANQGSEA come from the germline V gene. The length of the CDR3 is 14 residues. The trim removed 3 bases at V and 8 bases at J, leaving 8 bases unmatched. The CDR3 coding sequence is TGCAGCGTTGATTCGGGACAGGGCCACGACATTCAGTACTTC. This codes for CSVDSGQGHDIQYF. The complete variable domain, with remaining parts taken from reference TRBV29-1 and TRBJ2-4, reads SAVISQKPSRDICQRGTSLTIQCQVDSQVTMMFWYRQQPGQSLTLIATANQGSEATYESGFVIDKFPISRPNLTFSTLTVSNMSPEDSSIYLCSVDSGQGHDIQYFGAGTRLSVL.

In the case of this clone: Other DNA sequences in this specimen translate into the identical CDR3. V usage is TRBV7-9 and J usage is TRBJ1-5; TRBD1 matches at 9 bases. This CDR3 spans 14 amino acids. The germline gives CDR1 SEHNR, CDR2 FQNEAQ (reference sequence). Germline trimming cut 4 bases from V and 7 bases from J; bases unmatched to any gene: 5. The CDR3 region is CASSSGQGRQPQHF. CDR3 coding DNA: TGTGCCAGCAGCTCTGGACAGGGGCGACAGCCCCAGCATTTT.

V gene TRBV7-9 combines with J gene TRBJ2-3; 8 bases map to TRBD1. There are 16 residues in the CDR3. Germline V gene data show CDR1 as SEHNR and CDR2 as FQNEAQ (reference sequence). Trimming took 1 base from V and 3 from J; bases not matched to a gene: 6. Written as DNA, the CDR3 is TGTGCCAGCAGCTTAGGGAGGCAGGGGGCAACAGATACGCAGTATTTT. As protein: CASSLGRQGATDTQYF.

The chain employs TRBV6-4 and TRBJ2-3; the D is unclear. The V and J ends lost 0 bases and 1 base respectively, with 5 bases between them. There are 14 residues in the CDR3. Germline CDR1 and CDR2: MRHNA and SNTAGT. As DNA, the CDR3 is TGTGCCAGCAGTGACTCTAAGGGCACAGATACGCAGTATTTT. Residues: CASSDSKGTDTQYF.

V is TRBV19 and J is TRBJ1-1, with 7 bases fitting TRBD1. The germline gives CDR1 LNHDA, CDR2 SQIVND (reference sequence). The CDR3 spans 15 residues. Trimming cost V 8 bases and J 1 base; bases outside gene matches: 10. The chain's CDR3 is CASAFSGQPNTEAFF. For the CDR3, the DNA is TGTGCCAGTGCCTTTTCGGGACAGCCGAACACTGAAGCTTTCTTT. Filled out from reference TRBV19 and TRBJ1-1, the complete variable domain reads DGGITQSPKYLFRKEGQNVTLSCEQNLNHDAMYWYRQDPGQGLRLIYYSQIVNDFQKGDIAEGYSVSREKKESFPLTVTSAQKNPTAFYLCASAFSGQPNTEAFFGQGTRLTVV.

The chain links TRBV19 to TRBJ2-1; 9 nucleotides line up with TRBD1. The germline V gene has CDR1 LNHDA and CDR2 SQIVND (reference sequence). The ends lost 7 bases at V and 12 bases at J; junction bases unmatched: 16. The CDR3 loop spans 15 amino acids. The CDR3 loop reads CASMISGTGTRVQFF. The CDR3 DNA follows: TGTGCCAGTATGATATCCGGGACAGGGACGCGGGTGCAGTTCTTC. Complete variable domain (other parts from reference TRBV19 and TRBJ2-1): DGGITQSPKYLFRKEGQNVTLSCEQNLNHDAMYWYRQDPGQGLRLIYYSQIVNDFQKGDIAEGYSVSREKKESFPLTVTSAQKNPTAFYLCASMISGTGTRVQFFGPGTRLTVL.

The V gene is TRBV14, the J gene TRBJ2-1, with TRBD2 matching 12 bases. The CDR3 has 15 residues. Germline V gene sequence: CDR1 SGHDN, CDR2 FVKESK. V gave up 5 bases and J gave up 3 bases; unmatched junction bases: 2. CDR3 sequence reads: CASSSGLAGYNEQFF. CDR3 nucleotides: TGTGCCAGCAGCTCGGGACTAGCGGGCTACAATGAGCAGTTCTTC.

V gene TRBV9 combines with J gene TRBJ2-7, with D unresolved. Germline CDR1 and CDR2: SGDLS and YYNGEE. The CDR3 spans 14 residues. V was pared by 0 bases and J by 7 bases, with 14 bases between. Here the CDR3 reads CASSVATRILEQYF. CDR3 nucleotides: TGTGCCAGCAGCGTAGCGACGCGAATCTTGGAGCAGTACTTC.

This rearrangement joins TRBV6-1 to TRBJ1-1; maybe TRBD1 (5 bases). This CDR3 comprises 15 residues. V was clipped by 3 bases and J by 5 bases, with 16 bases between them. From germline, CDR1 is MNHNS and CDR2 SASEGT. CDR3 DNA sequence: TGTGCCAGCAGTGAGAGGACCGGGGGGAAGACTGAAGCTTTCTTT. Its translation is CASSERTGGKTEAFF.

The chain joins TRBV6-5 to TRBJ2-7; the D is unclear. V gave up 0 bases and J gave up 0 bases, with 9 bases separating them. The germline gives CDR1 MNHEY, CDR2 SVGAGI. This CDR3 has 15 residues. The CDR3 DNA is TGTGCCAGCAGTTACTCGCTGGTCAGCTCCTACGAGCAGTACTTC. Amino acids: CASSYSLVSSYEQYF.

The chain employs TRBV28 and TRBJ1-5; D call uncertain. Germline CDR1 MDHEN, CDR2 SYDVKM. The CDR3 loop spans 15 amino acids. V lost 1 base and J lost 4, with 11 bases in between. The chain's CDR3 is CASSLYAAGNQPQHF. Here the CDR3 DNA reads TGTGCCAGCAGTTTATATGCAGCCGGGAATCAGCCCCAGCATTTT.

This clone was observed a handful of times. The CDR3 DNA follows: TGCGCCAGCAGCCAAGATCAAAATCAGCCCCAGCATTTT. It encodes CASSQDQNQPQHF. The chain employs TRBV4-1 and TRBJ1-5; D gene ambiguous. The CDR3 runs to 13 residues. Deletions cut 0 bases from V and 4 bases from J, with 4 bases between. Germline V lookup: CDR1 MGHRA, CDR2 YSYEKL.

The J gene is TRBJ2-5, the V gene TRBV28; TRBD2 matches at 12 bases. The CDR3 is made up of 16 amino acids. CDR1 MDHEN and CDR2 SYDVKM come from the germline V gene. The V segment lost 4 bases and the J segment 2 bases; nucleotides outside the gene matches: 5. This CDR3 reads CASSYGLAGLQETQYF. The DNA of the CDR3 is TGTGCCAGCAGTTACGGACTAGCGGGATTACAAGAGACCCAGTACTTC.

The chain carries TRBV7-9 and TRBJ1-5, with D tentatively TRBD1 (6 bases). The CDR3 runs to 13 residues. Germline CDR1 and CDR2: SEHNR and FQNEAQ (reference sequence). V was shortened by 4 bases and J by 5 bases, with 9 bases between the two germline ends. CDR3 protein: CASSSDSYQPQHF. In nucleotides, the CDR3 is TGTGCCAGCAGCTCGGACAGTTATCAGCCCCAGCATTTT. The variable domain in full, completed from reference TRBV7-9 and TRBJ1-5, reads DTGVSQNPRHKITKRGQNVTFRCDPISEHNRLYWYRQTLGQGPEFLTYFQNEAQLEKSRLLSDRFSAERPKGSFSTLEIQRTEQGDSAMYLCASSSDSYQPQHFGDGTRLSIL.

The gene calls are TRBV9 and TRBJ2-7; 8 bases line up with TRBD1. From germline, CDR1 is SGDLS and CDR2 YYNGEE. After removal of 2 bases from V and 2 bases from J, the junction contained 3 bases not matched to a gene. The CDR3 sequence is 14 residues long. The CDR3 is CASSVGGQAYEQYF. CDR3 coding DNA: TGTGCCAGCAGCGTGGGGGGACAGGCCTACGAGCAGTACTTC.

V and J are TRBV28 and TRBJ2-1; 9 positions match TRBD2. J lost 1 base, V lost 5 bases, and 6 bases had no gene match. CDR3 length: 16 residues. Germline CDR1 is MDHEN and CDR2 is SYDVKM. The CDR3 loop is CASSSSSGRSYNEQFF. DNA of the CDR3: TGTGCCAGCAGTAGCTCAAGCGGGAGGTCCTACAATGAGCAGTTCTTC.

This rearrangement joins TRBV27 to TRBJ2-7; TRBD1 matches at 8 bases. Germline V CDR1 and CDR2: MNHEY, SMNVEV (reference sequence). The CDR3 runs 14 residues. The trim removed 4 bases at V and 6 bases at J, leaving 8 bases unmatched. The CDR3 DNA sequence: TGTGCCAGCAGTTCGATTAGGACAGGGATCGAGCAGTACTTC. As protein: CASSSIRTGIEQYF.

This clone was seen only a few times. The gene calls are TRBV6-1 and TRBJ2-5; TRBD2 agrees at 10 bases. V shed 0 bases, J shed 2 bases, and the junction held 0 bases outside the gene matches. CDR1 is MNHNS, CDR2 SASEGT, per germline. This CDR3 spans 15 amino acids. The CDR3 reads CASSEAAGGQETQYF. DNA of the CDR3: TGTGCCAGCAGTGAAGCAGCGGGAGGGCAAGAGACCCAGTACTTC.

The chain uses TRBV30 and TRBJ1-3, with 7 bases aligning to TRBD1. With V trimmed by 4 bases and J by 7 bases, 7 bases remained unmatched. Germline-derived CDR1 and CDR2 are GTSNPN and SVGIG (reference sequence). The CDR3 is 13 amino acids. This chain's CDR3 is CAWKGAVFNTIYF. The DNA for the CDR3 is TGTGCCTGGAAGGGGGCTGTTTTCAACACCATATATTTT.

The V gene is TRBV28, the J gene TRBJ2-7, with D hard to call. Germline V lookup: CDR1 MDHEN, CDR2 SYDVKM. V gave up 9 bases and J gave up 4 bases, with 13 bases separating them. The CDR3 consists of 12 residues. The chain's CDR3 is CASTRDVYEQYF. The CDR3 nucleotides are TGTGCCAGTACTCGAGATGTGTACGAGCAGTACTTC.

The chain carries TRBV7-2 and TRBJ1-5; D unclear. The CDR3 spans 15 residues. Trimming took off 1 base at V and 2 bases at J, with 9 bases between the two ends. Germline assignment: CDR1 SGHTA and CDR2 FQGNSA. CDR3 nucleotide sequence: TGTGCCAGCAGCTTAGTAGGGTCGGGCAATCAGCCCCAGCATTTT. Protein: CASSLVGSGNQPQHF.

The rearrangement uses TRBV19 and TRBJ1-4; the D gene is possibly TRBD1 (6 bases). The CDR3 is made up of 16 amino acids. From germline, CDR1 is LNHDA and CDR2 SQIVND (reference sequence). V gave up 4 bases and J gave up 3 bases, with 15 bases separating them. CDR3 sequence: CASSTPGGGSNEKLFF. DNA of the CDR3: TGTGCCAGTAGTACTCCAGGAGGGGGATCTAATGAAAAACTGTTTTTT.

This clone has a single count. The chain employs TRBV28 and TRBJ1-1, with D unresolved. There are 12 residues in the CDR3. Trimming cost V 8 bases and J 6 bases, with 13 bases left between them. Germline loops: CDR1 MDHEN, CDR2 SYDVKM. The CDR3: CASGVGGSEAFF. The CDR3, as DNA: TGTGCCAGCGGGGTCGGAGGCTCTGAAGCTTTCTTT.

The CDR3 is CASSLRVEQYF. DNA of the CDR3: TGTGCCAGCAGTTTAAGGGTCGAGCAGTACTTC. The rearrangement uses TRBV28 and TRBJ2-7; no definite D call. The germline V gene encodes CDR1 MDHEN and CDR2 SYDVKM. Between the trimmed V and J ends, which lost 2 bases and 6 bases, there was a span of 5 bases. The CDR3 has 11 amino acids.

The gene calls are TRBV30 and TRBJ2-3; maybe TRBD1 (5 bases). Germline CDR1 and CDR2: GTSNPN and SVGIG (reference sequence). This CDR3 has 15 amino acids. Trimming stripped 0 bases from V and 2 bases from J, with 12 bases between. The CDR3 spells CAWSVPDSTTDTQYF. The CDR3 DNA is TGTGCCTGGAGTGTTCCCGACAGCACCACAGATACGCAGTATTTT.